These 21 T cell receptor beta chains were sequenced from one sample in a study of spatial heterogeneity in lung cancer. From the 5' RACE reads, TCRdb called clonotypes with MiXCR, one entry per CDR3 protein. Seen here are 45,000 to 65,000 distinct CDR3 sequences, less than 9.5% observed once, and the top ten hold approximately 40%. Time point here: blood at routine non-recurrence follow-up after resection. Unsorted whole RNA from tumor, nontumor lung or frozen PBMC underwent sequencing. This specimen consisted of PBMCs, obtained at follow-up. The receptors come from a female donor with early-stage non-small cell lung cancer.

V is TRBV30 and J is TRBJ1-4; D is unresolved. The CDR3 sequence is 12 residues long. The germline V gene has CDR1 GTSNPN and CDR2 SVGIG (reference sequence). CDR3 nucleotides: TGTGCATTGGGAGGCCCACCTGAAAAACTGTTTTTT. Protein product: CALGGPPEKLFF. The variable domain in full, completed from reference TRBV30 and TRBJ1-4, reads SQTIHQWPATLVQPVGSPLSLECTVEGTSNPNLYWYRQAAGRGLQLLFYSVGIGQISSEVPQNLSASRPQDRQFILSSKKLLLSDSGFYLCALGGPPEKLFFGSGTQLSVL.

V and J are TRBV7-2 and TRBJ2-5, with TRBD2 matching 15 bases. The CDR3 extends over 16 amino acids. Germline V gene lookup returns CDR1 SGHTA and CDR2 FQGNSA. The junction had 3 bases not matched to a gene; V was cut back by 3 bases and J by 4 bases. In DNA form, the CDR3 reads TGTGCCAGCAGCTTTTGGACTAGCGGGGGGGCAGAGACCCAGTACTTC. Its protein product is CASSFWTSGGAETQYF.

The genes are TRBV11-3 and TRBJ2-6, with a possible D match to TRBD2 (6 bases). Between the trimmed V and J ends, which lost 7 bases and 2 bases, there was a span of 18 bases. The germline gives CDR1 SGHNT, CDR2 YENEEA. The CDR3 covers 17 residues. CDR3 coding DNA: TGTGCCAGCAAACTCGGCGGGGCAAGGGCTGGGGCCAACGTCCTGACTTTC. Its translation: CASKLGGARAGANVLTF.

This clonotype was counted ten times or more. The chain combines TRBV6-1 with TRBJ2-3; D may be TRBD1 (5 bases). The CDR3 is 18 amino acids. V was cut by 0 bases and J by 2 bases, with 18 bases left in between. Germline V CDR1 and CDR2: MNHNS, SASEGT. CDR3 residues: CASSEAQGVLGDTDTQYF. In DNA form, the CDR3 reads TGTGCCAGCAGTGAAGCGCAAGGGGTCCTTGGGGACACAGATACGCAGTATTTT.

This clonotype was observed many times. DNA for the CDR3: TGTGCCAGCATTCCGGACAGCTACAATGAGCAGTTCTTC. It translates to CASIPDSYNEQFF. The rearrangement joins TRBV2 to TRBJ2-1, with D perhaps matching TRBD1 (6 bases). The CDR3 totals 13 residues. Trimming stripped 7 bases from V and 3 bases from J, with 10 bases between. Germline V gene lookup returns CDR1 SNHLY and CDR2 FYNNEI.

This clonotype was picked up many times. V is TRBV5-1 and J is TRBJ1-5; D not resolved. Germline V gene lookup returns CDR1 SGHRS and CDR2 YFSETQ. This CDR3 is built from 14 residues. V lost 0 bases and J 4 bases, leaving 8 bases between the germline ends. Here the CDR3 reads CASSLESSNQPQHF. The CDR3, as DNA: TGCGCCAGCAGCTTGGAGTCAAGTAATCAGCCCCAGCATTTT.

The CDR3 spells CASSRGGSGETQYF. CDR3 DNA sequence: TGTGCCAGCAGCCGCGGGGGCTCGGGAGAGACCCAGTACTTC. This rearrangement joins TRBV7-8 to TRBJ2-5, with a possible D match to TRBD2 (7 bases). The CDR3 has 14 residues. From germline, CDR1 is SGHVS and CDR2 FQNEAQ. The germline V and J ends were trimmed by 5 bases and 4 bases, with 14 bases remaining between them. Supplemented by reference TRBV7-8 and TRBJ2-5, the full variable domain reads GAGVSQSPRYKVAKRGQDVALRCDPISGHVSLFWYQQALGQGPEFLTYFQNEAQLDKSGLPSDRFFAERPEGSVSTLKIQRTQQEDSAVYLCASSRGGSGETQYFGPGTRLLVL.

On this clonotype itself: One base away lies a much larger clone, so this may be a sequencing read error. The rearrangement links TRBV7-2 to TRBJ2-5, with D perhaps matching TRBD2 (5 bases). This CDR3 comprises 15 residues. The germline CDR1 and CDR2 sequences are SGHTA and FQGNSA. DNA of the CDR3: TGTGCCATCAGCTTCCTCGGCCCGGGGAGCGAGACCCAGTACTTC. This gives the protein CAISFLGPGSETQYF. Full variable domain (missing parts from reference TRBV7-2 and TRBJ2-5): GAGVSQSPSNKVTEKGKDVELRCDPISGHTALYWYRQSLGQGLEFLIYFQGNSAPDKSGLPSDRFSAERTGGSVSTLTIQRTQQEDSAVYLCAISFLGPGSETQYFGPGTRLLVL.

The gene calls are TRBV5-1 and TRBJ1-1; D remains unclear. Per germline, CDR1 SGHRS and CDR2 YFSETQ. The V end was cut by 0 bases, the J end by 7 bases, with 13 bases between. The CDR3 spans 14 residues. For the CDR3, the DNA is TGCGCCAGCAGCTTGGAGAGCTCGTCACTTGAAGCTTTCTTT. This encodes CASSLESSSLEAFF.

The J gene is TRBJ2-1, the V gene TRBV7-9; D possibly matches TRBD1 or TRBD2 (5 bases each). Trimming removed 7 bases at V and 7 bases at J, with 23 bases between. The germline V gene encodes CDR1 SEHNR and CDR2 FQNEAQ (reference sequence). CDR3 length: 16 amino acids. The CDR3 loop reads CASTFNPQGPFNEQFF. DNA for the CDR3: TGTGCCAGCACCTTTAACCCCCAGGGACCCTTTAATGAGCAGTTCTTC.

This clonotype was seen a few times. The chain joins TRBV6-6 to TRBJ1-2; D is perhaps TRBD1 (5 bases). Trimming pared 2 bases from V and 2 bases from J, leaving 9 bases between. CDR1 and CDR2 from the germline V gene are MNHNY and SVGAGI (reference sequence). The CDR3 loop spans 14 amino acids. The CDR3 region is CASSYVGTNYGYTF. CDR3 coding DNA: TGTGCCAGCAGTTACGTGGGGACGAACTATGGCTACACCTTC.

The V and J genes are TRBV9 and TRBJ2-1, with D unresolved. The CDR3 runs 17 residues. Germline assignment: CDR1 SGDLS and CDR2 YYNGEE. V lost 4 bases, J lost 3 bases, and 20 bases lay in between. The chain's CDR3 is CASSSDTGGRYYNEQFF. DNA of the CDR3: TGTGCCAGCAGCTCCGATACTGGCGGCCGTTACTACAATGAGCAGTTCTTC.

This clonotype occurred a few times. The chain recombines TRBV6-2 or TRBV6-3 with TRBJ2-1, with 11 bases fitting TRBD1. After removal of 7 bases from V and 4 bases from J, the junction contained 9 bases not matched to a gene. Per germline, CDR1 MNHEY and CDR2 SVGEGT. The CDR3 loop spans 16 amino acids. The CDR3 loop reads CASTHTRDRGYNEQFF. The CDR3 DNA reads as TGTGCCAGCACCCACACGAGGGACAGGGGGTACAATGAGCAGTTCTTC.

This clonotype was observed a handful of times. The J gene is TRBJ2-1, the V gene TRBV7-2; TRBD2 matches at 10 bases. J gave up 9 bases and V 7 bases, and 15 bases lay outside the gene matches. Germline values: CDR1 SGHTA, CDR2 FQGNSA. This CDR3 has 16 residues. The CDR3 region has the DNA TGTGCCAGCACCCTCAGGGGAGCGGGGGGGCTAAGTGAGCAGTTCTTC. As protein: CASTLRGAGGLSEQFF.

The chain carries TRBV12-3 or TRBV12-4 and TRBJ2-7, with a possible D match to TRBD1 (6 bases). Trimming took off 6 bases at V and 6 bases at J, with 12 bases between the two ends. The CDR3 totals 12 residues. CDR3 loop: CASSSQGFEQYF. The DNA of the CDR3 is TGTGCCAGCAGCTCCCAGGGGTTCGAGCAGTACTTC.

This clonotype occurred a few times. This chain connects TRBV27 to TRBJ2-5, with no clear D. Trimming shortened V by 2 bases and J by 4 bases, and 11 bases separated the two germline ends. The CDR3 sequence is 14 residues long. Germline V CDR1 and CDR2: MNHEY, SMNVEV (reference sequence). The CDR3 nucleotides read TGTGCCAGCAGTTTACTGGCAGGTGGAGAGACCCAGTACTTC. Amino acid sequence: CASSLLAGGETQYF.

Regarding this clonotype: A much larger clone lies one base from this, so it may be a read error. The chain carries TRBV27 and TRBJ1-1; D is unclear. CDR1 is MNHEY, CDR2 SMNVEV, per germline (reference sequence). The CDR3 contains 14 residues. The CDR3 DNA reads TGTGCCAGCAGTTTATCAGGATCGAACACTGAAGCTTACTTT. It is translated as CASSLSGSNTEAYF.

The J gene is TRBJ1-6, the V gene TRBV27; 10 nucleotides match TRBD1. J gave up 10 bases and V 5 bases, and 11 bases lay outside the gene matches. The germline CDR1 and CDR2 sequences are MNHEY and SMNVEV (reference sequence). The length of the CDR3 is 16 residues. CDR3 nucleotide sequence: TGTGCCAGCAGTCCCGTAGCGGGACAGGGGCGATCACCCCTCCACTTT. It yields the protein CASSPVAGQGRSPLHF.

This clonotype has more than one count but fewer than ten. The CDR3, as DNA: TGCAGTGCTAAGGATGGGGGCAAAAACATTCAGTACTTC. It yields the protein CSAKDGGKNIQYF. The chain uses TRBV20-1 and TRBJ2-4; D may correspond to TRBD1 or TRBD2 (5 bases each). V gave up 4 bases and J gave up 3 bases, with 10 bases separating them. There are 13 residues in the CDR3. CDR1 and CDR2 (germline): DFQATT, SNEGSKA (reference sequence).

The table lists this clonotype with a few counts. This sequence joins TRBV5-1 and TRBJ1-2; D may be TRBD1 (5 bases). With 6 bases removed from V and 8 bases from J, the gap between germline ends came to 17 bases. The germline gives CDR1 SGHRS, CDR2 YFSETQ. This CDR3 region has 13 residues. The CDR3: CASTYGGREGYTF. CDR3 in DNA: TGCGCCAGCACCTACGGGGGAAGGGAGGGCTACACCTTC.

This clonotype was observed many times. CDR3 sequence reads: CSAPGGGRSYEQYF. The CDR3 coding sequence is TGCAGTGCCCCGGGGGGGGGCCGCTCCTACGAGCAGTACTTC. The chain links TRBV20-1 to TRBJ2-7; TRBD2 aligns across 8 bases. Germline trimming cut 6 bases from V and 0 bases from J; bases unmatched to any gene: 7. This CDR3 has 14 residues. The germline CDR1 and CDR2 sequences are DFQATT and SNEGSKA (reference sequence).